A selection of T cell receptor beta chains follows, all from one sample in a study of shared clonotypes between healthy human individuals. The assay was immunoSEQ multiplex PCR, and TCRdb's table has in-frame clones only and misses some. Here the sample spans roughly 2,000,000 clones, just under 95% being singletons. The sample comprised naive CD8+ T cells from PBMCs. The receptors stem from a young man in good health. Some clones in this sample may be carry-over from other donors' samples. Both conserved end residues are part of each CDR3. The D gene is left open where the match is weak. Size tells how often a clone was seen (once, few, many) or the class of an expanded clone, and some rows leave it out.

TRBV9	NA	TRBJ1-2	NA	TGTGCCAGCAGCCCCGAGGGTAGTCCTAACTATGGCTACACCTTC	CASSPEGSPNYGYTF
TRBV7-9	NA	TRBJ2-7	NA	TGTGCCAGCGGCAAGAGAGACGGACCTCTCTTCTCCTACGAGCAGTACTTC	CASGKRDGPLFSYEQYF
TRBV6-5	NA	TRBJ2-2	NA	TGTGCCAGCAGTGAGGGGTACGGGGAGCTGTTTTTT	CASSEGYGELFF
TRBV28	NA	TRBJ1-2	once	TGTGCCAGCAGCCCCCAAGGGGGGTACGCTAACTATGGCTACACCTTC	CASSPQGGYANYGYTF
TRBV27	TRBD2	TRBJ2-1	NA	TGTGCCAGCAAGTCCACTAGCGGATACAATGAGCAGTTCTTC	CASKSTSGYNEQFF
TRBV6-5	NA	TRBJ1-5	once	TGTGCCAGCAGTTTCTCTGAGGGCAATCAGCCCCAGCATTTT	CASSFSEGNQPQHF
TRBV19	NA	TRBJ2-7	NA	TGTGCCAGTAGTCCGCTTGGGGAGTGGACCTACGAGCAGTACTTC	CASSPLGEWTYEQYF
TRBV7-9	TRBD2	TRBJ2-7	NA	TGTGCCAGCAGCGTCGGAGGTCCGCTAGCGGGAGACGAGCAGTACTTC	CASSVGGPLAGDEQYF
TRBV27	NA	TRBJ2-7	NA	TGTGCCAGCAGTTTAGATCCCGTCTTCTACGAGCAGTACTTC	CASSLDPVFYEQYF
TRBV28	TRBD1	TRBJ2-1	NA	TGTGCCAGCAGCGCCGCCGGGACAGGGGGCCGCGATGAGCAGTTCTTC	CASSAAGTGGRDEQFF
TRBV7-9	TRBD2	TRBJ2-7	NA	TGTGCCAGCAGCTTCACGAGCGGGGACTACGAGCAGTACTTC	CASSFTSGDYEQYF
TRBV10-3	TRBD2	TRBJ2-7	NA	TGTGCCATCAGCCCAGGGACTAACTACGAGCAGTACTTC	CAISPGTNYEQYF
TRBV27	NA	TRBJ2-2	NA	TGTGCCAGCAGCCCCCTGCTGAGCACCGGGGAGCTGTTTTTT	CASSPLLSTGELFF
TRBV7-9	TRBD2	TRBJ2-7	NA	TGTGCCAGCAGCCTAGGGCGGGAGCGTTTAGGCGAGCAGTACTTC	CASSLGRERLGEQYF
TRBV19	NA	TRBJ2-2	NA	TGTGCCAGTAGTCCTACTCGGACACTAGGCCTCGGGGAGCTGTTTTTT	CASSPTRTLGLGELFF
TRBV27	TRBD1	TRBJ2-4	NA	TGTGCCAGCAGTCCCTGGACAGGGGACCTGAGCCTAGCCAAAAACATTCAGTACTTC	CASSPWTGDLSLAKNIQYF
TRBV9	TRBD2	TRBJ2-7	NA	TGTGCCAGCAGCGTAGGTAGCGGGAGTCCCGAGCAGTACTTC	CASSVGSGSPEQYF
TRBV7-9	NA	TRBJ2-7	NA	TGTGCCAGCAGCTCCGGTGGGGTCCTCTACGAGCAGTACTTC	CASSSGGVLYEQYF
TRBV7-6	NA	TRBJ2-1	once	TGTGCCAGCAGCTTAGGGCGTCACAATGAGCAGTTCTTC	CASSLGRHNEQFF
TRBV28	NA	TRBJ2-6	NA	TGTGCCAGCAGTCCTCGGGACATCCTCTCTGGGGCCAACGTCCTGACTTTC	CASSPRDILSGANVLTF
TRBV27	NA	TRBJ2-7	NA	TGTGCCAGCAGTGTCCTAGGTGCCTACGACTACGAGCAGTACTTC	CASSVLGAYDYEQYF
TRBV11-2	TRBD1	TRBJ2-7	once	TGTGCCAGCAGCTCCCGGGAACAGGGGGACGAGCAGTACTTC	CASSSREQGDEQYF
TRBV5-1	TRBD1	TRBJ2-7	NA	TGCGCCAGCAGGGGACAGAACTACGAGCAGTACTTC	CASRGQNYEQYF
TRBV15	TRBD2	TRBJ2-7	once	TGTGCCACCAGCACTACTAGCGGGGCCCCCTACGAGCAGTACTTC	CATSTTSGAPYEQYF
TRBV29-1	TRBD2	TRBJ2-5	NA	TGCAGCGTTCCCGGGGGGGGAGAGACCCAGTACTTC	CSVPGGGETQYF
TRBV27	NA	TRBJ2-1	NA	TGTGCCAGCAGTTTTCGGGGCGCTAACAATGAGCAGTTCTTC	CASSFRGANNEQFF
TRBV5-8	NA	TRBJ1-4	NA	TGTGCCAGCAGCTTGGGTGGCCGGGATGAAAAACTGTTTTTT	CASSLGGRDEKLFF
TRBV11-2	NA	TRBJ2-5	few	TGTGCCAGCAGTAGGGTACGGCAAGAGACCCAGTACTTC	CASSRVRQETQYF
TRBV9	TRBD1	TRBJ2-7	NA	TGTGCCAGCAGCACCTGGACAGGGGCCTACGAGCAGTACTTC	CASSTWTGAYEQYF
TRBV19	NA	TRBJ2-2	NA	TGTGCCAGTAGTATAGACCACCGGGAGCTGTTTTTT	CASSIDHRELFF
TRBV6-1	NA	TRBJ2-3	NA	TGTGCCAGCAGTGAAACGACCCTGGGCGGTAGCACAGATACGCAGTATTTT	CASSETTLGGSTDTQYF
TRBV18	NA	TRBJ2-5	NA	TGTGCCAGCTCACCATGGTCCTTAAGGGCAGAACTCCAAGAGACCCAGTACTTC	CASSPWSLRAELQETQYF
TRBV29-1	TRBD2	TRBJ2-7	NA	TGCAGCGTTAGACGGGAGGCCTCCTACGAGCAGTACTTC	CSVRREASYEQYF
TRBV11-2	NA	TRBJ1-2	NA	TGTGCCAGCAGCTTGCGGGGGCCCACGGGGTTCACCTTC	CASSLRGPTGFTF
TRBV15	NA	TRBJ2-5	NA	TGTGCCACCAGCAGAGATCTTTTAGGGAGGACAGAAGAGACCCAGTACTTC	CATSRDLLGRTEETQYF
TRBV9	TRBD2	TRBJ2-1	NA	TGTGCCAGCAGCGTAGCTCACCTAGCGGGAGATGAGCAGTTCTTC	CASSVAHLAGDEQFF
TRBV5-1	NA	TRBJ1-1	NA	TGCGCCAGCAGCTTGGTACGAACGGGGGATGTTGAAGCTTTCTTT	CASSLVRTGDVEAFF
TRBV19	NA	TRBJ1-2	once	TGTGCCAGCGCATCTATGGATGGCTACACCTTC	CASASMDGYTF
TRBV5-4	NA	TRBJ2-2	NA	TGTGCCAGCAGCTTTGTTGGGGCCAGCACCGGGGAGCTGTTTTTT	CASSFVGASTGELFF
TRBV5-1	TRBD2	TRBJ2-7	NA	TGCGCCAGCAGCTTGGCCCCAGGGACGGCGGGAGGGGTCTCCTACGAGCAGTACTTC	CASSLAPGTAGGVSYEQYF
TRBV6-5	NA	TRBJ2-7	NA	TGTGCCAGCAGCACATACAGGGCCCCAACCAGGCAGTACTTC	CASSTYRAPTRQYF
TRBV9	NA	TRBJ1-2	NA	TGTGCCAGCAGCGTCTGGCAGAGTCCCTACGGCTACACCTTC	CASSVWQSPYGYTF
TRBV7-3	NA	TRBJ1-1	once	TGTGCCAGCAGCCCATCCCCCGGGAGCCACGACACTGAAGCTTTCTTT	CASSPSPGSHDTEAFF
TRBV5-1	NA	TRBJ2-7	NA	TGCGCCAGCAGCTTGGTAAGGGGCTACGAGCAGTACTTC	CASSLVRGYEQYF
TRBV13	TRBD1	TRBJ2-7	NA	TGTGCCAGCAGCTCCACCCGACAGGGGACCTACGAGCAGTACTTC	CASSSTRQGTYEQYF
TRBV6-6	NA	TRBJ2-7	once	TGTGCCAGCAGTTACGACCGGTGGGGCTACGAGCAGTACTTC	CASSYDRWGYEQYF
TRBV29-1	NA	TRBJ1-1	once	TGCAGCGTTCAGGCGAACACTGAAGCTTTCTTT	CSVQANTEAFF
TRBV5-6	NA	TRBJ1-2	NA	TGTGCCAGCAGCTTCGTTGCAGGGAACTATGGCTACACCTTC	CASSFVAGNYGYTF
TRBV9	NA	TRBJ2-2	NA	TGTGCCAGCAGCGTAGGAGGGACTCAGGCAGGGGAGCTGTTTTTT	CASSVGGTQAGELFF
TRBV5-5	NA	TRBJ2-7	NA	TGTGCCAGCAGCTTGAGCGCCTTATCCTACGAGCAGTACTTC	CASSLSALSYEQYF
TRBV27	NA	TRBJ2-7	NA	TGTGCCAGCAGGAGTCGATCGGGCTGGAACGAGCAGTACTTC	CASRSRSGWNEQYF
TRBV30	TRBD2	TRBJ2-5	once	TGTGCCTGGAGTGTTCGTACCCTAGCGGGTGGGGGGGAAGAGACCCAGTACTTC	CAWSVRTLAGGGEETQYF
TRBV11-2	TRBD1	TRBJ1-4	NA	TGTGCCAGCAGCCGAGCGGGACAGGGCGCTGAAAAACTGTTTTTT	CASSRAGQGAEKLFF
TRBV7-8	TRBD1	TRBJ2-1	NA	TGTGCCAGCAGCTTAGTCTGGACAGGGCCCCGCGTATACAATGAGCAGTTCTTC	CASSLVWTGPRVYNEQFF
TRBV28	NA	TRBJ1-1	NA	TGTGCCAGCAGTTTTCCGGGAACCATGAACACTGAAGCTTTCTTT	CASSFPGTMNTEAFF
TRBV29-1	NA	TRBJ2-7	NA	TGCAGCGTTGGGGGAGGTCCATCCTACGAGCAGTACTTC	CSVGGGPSYEQYF
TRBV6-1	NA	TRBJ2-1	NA	TGTGCCACCCCCGGGCCAACCCTAATCAATGAGCAGTTCTTC	CATPGPTLINEQFF
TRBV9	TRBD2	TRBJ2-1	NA	TGTGCCAGCAGCGTAGTTTCGCCAGGTCTCGGGCTAGCGGACTACAATGAGCAGTTCTTC	CASSVVSPGLGLADYNEQFF
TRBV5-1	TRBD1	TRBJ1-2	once	TGCGCCAGCAGCTCCTCGACAGGGAGAAATGGCTACACCTTC	CASSSSTGRNGYTF
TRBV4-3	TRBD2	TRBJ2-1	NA	TGCGCCAGCAGCCACTACTGGACTAGCGGGACAGACTACAATGAGCAGTTCTTC	CASSHYWTSGTDYNEQFF